This TCR beta chain came from a study of T cells expressing NK-cell markers. Turning to the study itself: Beta-chain profiling covered CD3+CD56+NKG2C+, CD3+CD56+NKG2C- and CD3+CD56-NKG2C+ sorted subsets. Overall study findings and caveats: A handful of donors showed these clonotypes also leading the CD3+CD56-NKG2C+ fraction. The share of CD8+ T cells held by dominant NKG2C+ clonotypes was roughly 1.0-8% in about 6 donors.

Concerning this clonotype itself: The antigen remains unidentified.

CDR3 length: 14 residues. Per germline, CDR1 SQVTM and CDR2 ANQGSEA. A 5'RACE template switching approach incorporating UMIs was used to make TCR beta cDNA. TCRdb re-called the 5' RACE reads, yielding one record per CDR3 amino acid sequence without DNA. The sample holds some 440,000 distinct CDR3 sequences. The receptor's source is a woman aged 50 to 60 in good health. The V and J genes are TRBV29-1 and TRBJ1-3; the D gene TCRdb calls, TRBD1, cannot be checked with no DNA. Sequenced sample: blood T cells: a sorted CD56 or NKG2C T cell subset, CD4+ or CD8+ T cells, or bulk PBMC T cells (not recorded which). This CDR3 is CSVEGGAWGNTIYF.